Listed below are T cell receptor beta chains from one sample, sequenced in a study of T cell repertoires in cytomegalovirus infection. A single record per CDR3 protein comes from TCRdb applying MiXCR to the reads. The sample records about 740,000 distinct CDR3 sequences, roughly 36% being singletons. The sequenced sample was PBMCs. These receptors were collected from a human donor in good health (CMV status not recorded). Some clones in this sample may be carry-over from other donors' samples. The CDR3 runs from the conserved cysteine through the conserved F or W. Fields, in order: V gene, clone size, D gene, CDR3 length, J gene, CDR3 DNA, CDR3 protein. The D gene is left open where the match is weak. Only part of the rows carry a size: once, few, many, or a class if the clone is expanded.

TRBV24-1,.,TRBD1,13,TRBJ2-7,TGTGCCACCAATCCGGGACAGGGGAGCGAGCAGTACTTC,CATNPGQGSEQYF
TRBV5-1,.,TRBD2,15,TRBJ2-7,TGCGCCAGCAGCTTGAATGCGGGAGCGGCCTACGAGCAGTACTTC,CASSLNAGAAYEQYF
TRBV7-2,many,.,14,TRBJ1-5,TGTGCCAGCAGCCGGAGGACGGTCAATCAGCCCCAGCATTTT,CASSRRTVNQPQHF
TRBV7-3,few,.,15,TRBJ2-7,TGTGCCAGCAGCCCAGGCGGTTCCCCTTCCTACGAGCAGTACTTC,CASSPGGSPSYEQYF
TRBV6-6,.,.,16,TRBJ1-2,TGTGCCAGCAGTTACCTCGCTGGAAAAGCTAACTATGGCTACACCTTC,CASSYLAGKANYGYTF
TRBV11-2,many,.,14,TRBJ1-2,TGTGCCAGCAGCGAAAACAGGGAAGTCTATGGCTACACCTTC,CASSENREVYGYTF
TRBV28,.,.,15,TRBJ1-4,TGTGCCAGCAGCCCTACCACAGGATCCGATGAAAAACTGTTTTTT,CASSPTTGSDEKLFF
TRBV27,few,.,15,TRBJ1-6,TGTGCCAGCAGTTTATTTAGGAGCTATAATTCACCCCTCCACTTT,CASSLFRSYNSPLHF
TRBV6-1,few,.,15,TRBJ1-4,TGTGCCAGCAGGGGCATGCAGGCAACTAATGAAAAACTGTTTTTT,CASRGMQATNEKLFF
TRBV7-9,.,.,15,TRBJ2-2,TGTGCCAGCAGCTTAGAACGGCAGGGGACCGGGGAGCTGTTTTTT,CASSLERQGTGELFF
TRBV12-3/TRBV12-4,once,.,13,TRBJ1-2,TGTGCCAGCCGATACACAACTCTGTATGGCTACACCTTC,CASRYTTLYGYTF
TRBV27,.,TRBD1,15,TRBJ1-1,TGTGCCAGCAGTTCAATCGACAGGGTGTGGACTGAAGCTTTCTTT,CASSSIDRVWTEAFF
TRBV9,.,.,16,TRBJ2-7,TGTGCCAGCAGCCCTGGGCCGGGACTTGCCCTCATCGAGCAGTACTTC,CASSPGPGLALIEQYF
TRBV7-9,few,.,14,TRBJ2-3,TGTGCCACCCCGGTTGGCTCTAGCACAGATACGCAGTATTTT,CATPVGSSTDTQYF
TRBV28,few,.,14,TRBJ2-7,TGTGCCAGCAGTTCGCCCGGGACGAGCTACGAGCAGTACTTC,CASSSPGTSYEQYF
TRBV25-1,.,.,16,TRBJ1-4,TGTGCCAGCAGTGAATGGTGGGGCAGGGGCCCTGAAAAACTGTTTTTT,CASSEWWGRGPEKLFF
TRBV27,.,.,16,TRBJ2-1,TGTGCCATCAGTTTATACGCGGGTCCCTCCTACAATGAGCAGTTCTTC,CAISLYAGPSYNEQFF
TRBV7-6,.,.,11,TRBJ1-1,TGTGCCAGCAGCTTATTCCTTGAAGCTTTCTTT,CASSLFLEAFF
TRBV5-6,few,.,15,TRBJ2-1,TGTGCCAGCAGCGGGACACTTGTGAGAGACAATGAGCAGTTCTTC,CASSGTLVRDNEQFF
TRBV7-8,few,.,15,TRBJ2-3,TGTGCCAGCAGCCTCCGACTAGAAGGCACAGATACGCAGTATTTT,CASSLRLEGTDTQYF
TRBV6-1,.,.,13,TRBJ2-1,TGTGCCAGCAGTCTCCGACTAGTCAAAGAGCAGTTCTTC,CASSLRLVKEQFF
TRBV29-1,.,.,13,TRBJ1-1,TGCAGCGCCGCCCCAGGGCTAGGAGCTGAAGCTTTCTTT,CSAAPGLGAEAFF
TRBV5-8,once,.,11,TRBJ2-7,TGTGCCAGCAGCTATAACAGGGTGCAGTACTTC,CASSYNRVQYF
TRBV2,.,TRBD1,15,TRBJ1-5,TGTGCCAGCACTGTTAGGACAGGGCTTAATCAGCCCCAGCATTTT,CASTVRTGLNQPQHF
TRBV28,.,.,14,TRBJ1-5,TGTGCCAGCATCTCAGGGATTTTCAATCAGCCCCAGCATTTT,CASISGIFNQPQHF
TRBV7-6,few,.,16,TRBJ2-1,TGTGCCAGCAGCACCCCCGTCGGGGAATCCTACAATGAGCAGTTCTTC,CASSTPVGESYNEQFF
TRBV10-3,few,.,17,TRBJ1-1,TGTGCCATCAGTGATTATAAGACCTCCGGCGGAAACACTGAAGCTTTCTTT,CAISDYKTSGGNTEAFF
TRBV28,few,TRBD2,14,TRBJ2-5,TGTGCCAGCAACCCGGGGGGGCTGAGCTGGGCCCAGTACTTC,CASNPGGLSWAQYF
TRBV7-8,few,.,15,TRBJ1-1,TGTGCCAGCAGCCCCTACGGGGGGCAGAACACTGAAGCTTTCTTT,CASSPYGGQNTEAFF
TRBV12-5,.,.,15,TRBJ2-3,TGTGCTAGTGGCCCGGGGACTTCCCTCCAAGGTACGCAGTATTTT,CASGPGTSLQGTQYF
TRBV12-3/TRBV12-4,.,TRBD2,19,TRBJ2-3,TGTGCCAGCAGTCGAATAGCGGGAGCCTCCTTGTCTAGCACAGATACGCAGTATTTT,CASSRIAGASLSSTDTQYF
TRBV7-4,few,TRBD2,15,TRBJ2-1,TGTGCCAGCAGCTTAGAAGGACTAGCGAACAATGAGCAGTTCTTC,CASSLEGLANNEQFF
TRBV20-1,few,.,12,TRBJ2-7,TGCAGTGCCCCTGAGCTGGGTCAAGAGCAGTACTTC,CSAPELGQEQYF
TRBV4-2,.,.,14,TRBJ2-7,TGTGCCAGCAGCCAAGGGACCAGCTCCTACGAGCAGTACTTC,CASSQGTSSYEQYF
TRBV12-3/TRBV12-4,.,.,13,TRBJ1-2,TGTGCCTGCCTGGTTTGGGACAACTATGGCTACACCTTC,CACLVWDNYGYTF